These 5 T cell receptor beta chains came from one sample sequenced in a study of blood T cell repertoires in COVID-19. The protocol was immunoSEQ multiplex PCR, while the TCRdb copy is restricted to in-frame clones and leaves out a portion. The repertoire holds 400,000 to 450,000 clones, with approximately 92% as singletons. Sample: PBMCs or T cells enriched from blood (not recorded which). These receptors were taken from a man aged 25 to 40 who had recovered from COVID-19.

J is TRBJ1-2 and V is TRBV3-1 (or the pseudogene TRBV3-2); 7 positions agree with TRBD1. The CDR3 covers 15 residues. The germline V gene has CDR1 LGHDT and CDR2 YNNKEL (reference sequence). J gave up 4 bases and V 1 base, and 6 bases lay outside the gene matches. In DNA form, the CDR3 reads TGTGCCAGCAGCCAAGGAGGGGGCGCGGTCTATGGCTACACCTTC. Translating it yields CASSQGGGAVYGYTF.

The V gene is TRBV7-8, the J gene TRBJ2-1; perhaps TRBD2 as D (6 bases). Trimming pared 5 bases from V and 9 bases from J, leaving 8 bases between. CDR1 SGHVS and CDR2 FQNEAQ come from the germline V gene. There are 11 residues in the CDR3. The CDR3 DNA follows: TGTGCCAGCAGCCGCGGGGTTGAGCAGTTCTTC. Translation gives CASSRGVEQFF.

The CDR3 region is CASSFVQGNLGEQYF. The DNA of the CDR3 is TGTGCCAGCAGTTTTGTCCAGGGGAACCTGGGCGAGCAGTACTTC. The chain employs TRBV28 and TRBJ2-7; TRBD1 is a possible D gene (6 bases). The CDR3 is made up of 15 amino acids. The V gene lost 3 bases and the J gene lost 6 bases, with 18 bases spanning the gap. Germline values: CDR1 MDHEN, CDR2 SYDVKM. The whole variable domain, filled in from reference TRBV28 and TRBJ2-7, reads DVKVTQSSRYLVKRTGEKVFLECVQDMDHENMFWYRQDPGLGLRLIYFSYDVKMKEKGDIPEGYSVSREKKERFSLILESASTNQTSMYLCASSFVQGNLGEQYFGPGTRLTVT.

This rearrangement joins TRBV27 to TRBJ2-7, with TRBD2 as a possible D gene (6 bases). CDR1 and CDR2 from the germline V gene are MNHEY and SMNVEV (reference sequence). The length of the CDR3 is 14 residues. The V end was cut by 3 bases, the J end by 4 bases, with 13 bases between. The CDR3 DNA sequence: TGTGCCAGCAGTTTCGGGAGAGACCAGTACGAGCAGTACTTC. As protein: CASSFGRDQYEQYF.

In this sample, this clone turned up once. The rearrangement joins TRBV7-9 to TRBJ1-5, with 8 bases lining up with TRBD1. The CDR3 is made up of 13 amino acids. The germline V gene has CDR1 SEHNR and CDR2 FQNEAQ (reference sequence). V was pared by 10 bases and J by 5 bases, with 7 bases of the junction left unmatched. This chain's CDR3 is CATADRGYQPQHF. For the CDR3, the DNA is TGTGCCACTGCTGACAGGGGTTATCAGCCCCAGCATTTT.